This TCR beta chain derives from a study of tumour-infiltrating T cells in Burkitt lymphoma. Whole-study context: The Burkitt lymphoma cohort spanned all epidemiological subtypes. Overall and progression-free survival were predicted by productive clonality.

This clone was observed a handful of times. Antigen: not known. This CDR3 is 14 amino acids long. Trimming pared 0 bases from V and 5 bases from J, leaving 8 bases between. Germline V gives CDR1 SEHNR, CDR2 FQNEAQ (reference sequence). Broader study findings: Many Burkitt lymphoma patients shared several public clonotypes.

Some clones are missing from TCRdb's copy, which holds only in-frame ones; the method was immunoSEQ multiplex PCR. The sample yields more than 45,000 clones, more than 25% seen once. This receptor was identified in a human donor with Burkitt lymphoma. The V call is TRBV7-9, the J call TRBJ1-5; D is unresolved. Sequences were obtained from tumor tissue. The CDR3 DNA reads TGTGCCAGCAGCTTAGCCGGGTCGCATCAGCCCCAGCATTTT. This translates into CASSLAGSHQPQHF.